Included here is one T cell receptor beta chain sequence, with context. This clone appeared a single time. Its antigen target is currently unknown. No base-level quality is on record; no much larger clone is a single base apart. This specimen comes from a study of control samples from healthy donors and cancer patients (dated by TCRdb to 2018 to 2020). Taken from the germline V gene, the CDR1 and CDR2 loops are MNHEY and SVGAGI. CDR3 length: 15 amino acids, cysteine to phenylalanine. The retained sequence is limited to the CDR3, 45 bases, with the frame set at the first base. V has 6 bases trimmed and J has 0 bases trimmed; junction bases matching no gene number 6. The method was the immunoSEQ multiplex PCR assay. The table was pulled from immuneACCESS by TCRdb, which kept in-frame rearrangements only. Such tables lose some clones; where checked, under half of the loss comes from unresolved V genes, and the rest has no known cause. The sample records over 120,000 clones, about 91% of which are singletons. The ten biggest clones cover roughly 3.1% of the sample.

This receptor was identified in a man aged 25 to 40 in good health. Input material: blood. The V and J segments used are TRBV6-5 and TRBJ2-3; the central 7 bases match TRBD1. For the CDR3, the sequence is CASSTGQFSTDTQYF. The DNA is TGTGCCAGCAGCACGGGACAGTTCAGCACAGATACGCAGTATTTT.